Shown below are 32 T cell receptor beta chains from a single sample sequenced in a study of blood T cell repertoires in COVID-19. TCRdb keeps only in-frame clones here, not all; method: immunoSEQ multiplex PCR. Among about 230,000 clones, just over 85% were seen once, and the ten largest hold 11%. Input material: peripheral blood. The receptors come from a man aged 45-65 years with COVID-19, enrolled during active disease.

The rearrangement links TRBV11-2 to TRBJ1-2, with 7 positions matching TRBD1. Trimming at V came to 1 base and at J to 3 bases, leaving 8 bases not matched to a gene. Looked up from germline, CDR1 is SGHAT and CDR2 is FQNNGV. This CDR3 has 16 residues. The CDR3 loop is CASSLGGTAGYYGYTF. CDR3 sequence (DNA): TGTGCCAGCAGCTTAGGCGGGACAGCCGGGTACTATGGCTACACCTTC.

The table lists this clone with a few counts. V gene TRBV27 combines with J gene TRBJ1-5; a possible D gene is TRBD1 (5 bases). Trimming took off 5 bases at V and 0 bases at J, with 14 bases between the two ends. The CDR3 runs 16 residues. CDR1 and CDR2 (germline): MNHEY, SMNVEV (reference sequence). The CDR3, as DNA: TGTGCCAGCAGTGAACTGGCAGGGTTTAGCAATCAGCCCCAGCATTTT. Its translation is CASSELAGFSNQPQHF.

V and J are TRBV7-9 and TRBJ1-2; 8 nucleotides agree with TRBD1. The CDR3 length is 13 residues. V shed 4 bases, J shed 3 bases, and the junction held 1 base outside the gene matches. The germline V gene encodes CDR1 SEHNR and CDR2 FQNEAQ (reference sequence). In DNA form, the CDR3 reads TGTGCCAGCAGCTCGGACAGGGACTATGGCTACACCTTC. As protein: CASSSDRDYGYTF.

This chain uses TRBV11-2 with TRBJ2-3, with 8 bases matching TRBD2. The CDR3 is made up of 15 amino acids. Germline loops: CDR1 SGHAT, CDR2 FQNNGV. V trimming: 1 base; J trimming: 4 bases; junction bases outside the gene matches: 4. CDR3 in DNA: TGTGCCAGCAGCTTAGCGGGAGGGCTCGCAGATACGCAGTATTTT. It yields the protein CASSLAGGLADTQYF.

V is TRBV9 and J is TRBJ1-3; weak D call: TRBD1 (5 bases). V was trimmed by 0 bases and J by 1 base, leaving 23 bases between them. The CDR3 runs 20 residues. Germline values: CDR1 SGDLS, CDR2 YYNGEE. The CDR3 DNA is TGTGCCAGCAGCGTAGCTACTGGGTTCCGGGACGGGGGGTCTGGAAACACCATATATTTT. This encodes CASSVATGFRDGGSGNTIYF.

The chain links TRBV3-1 (or the pseudogene TRBV3-2) to TRBJ2-7, with TRBD2 matching over 9 bases. CDR3 length: 17 amino acids. With V trimmed by 2 bases and J by 2 bases, 10 bases remained unmatched. Germline assignment: CDR1 LGHDT and CDR2 YNNKEL (reference sequence). The CDR3 sequence is CASSQPRGAGGPYEQYF. CDR3 nucleotide sequence: TGTGCCAGCAGCCAACCCCGGGGTGCGGGAGGGCCCTACGAGCAGTACTTC.

This chain links TRBV7-3 with TRBJ1-1, with D tentatively TRBD1 (5 bases). With 4 bases removed from V and 3 bases from J, the gap between germline ends came to 9 bases. CDR3 length: 13 residues. The germline V gene has CDR1 SGHTA and CDR2 FQGTGA. The CDR3 coding sequence is TGTGCCAGCAGCTATGACAGCTACACTGAAGCTTTCTTT. Translated, it gives CASSYDSYTEAFF.

This clone has a single count. The chain uses TRBV7-3 and TRBJ2-2; 8 bases match TRBD1. V lost 4 bases and J lost 7; bases outside the gene matches: 5. The germline V gene has CDR1 SGHTA and CDR2 FQGTGA. The CDR3 spans 14 residues. The CDR3 protein is CASSSDRAGGELFF. In nucleotides, the CDR3 is TGTGCCAGCAGCTCGGACAGGGCGGGCGGGGAGCTGTTTTTT.

The chain uses TRBV6-6 and TRBJ1-5; 7 positions agree with TRBD1. Unmatched junction bases numbered 7, after V lost 5 bases and J lost 3 bases. Germline CDR1 is MNHNY and CDR2 is SVGAGI (reference sequence). The CDR3 loop spans 15 amino acids. The CDR3 bases are TGTGCCAGCAGTCCACGCGGACAGGTCAATCAGCCCCAGCATTTT. Translated, it gives CASSPRGQVNQPQHF.

The chain links TRBV6-1 to TRBJ1-2; D is unresolved. V lost 2 bases and J lost 7, with 8 bases in between. The CDR3 length is 12 residues. Germline V gene sequence: CDR1 MNHNS, CDR2 SASEGT. CDR3 sequence: CASSEPLSGYTF. The CDR3 region has the DNA TGTGCCAGCAGTGAACCGCTCAGTGGCTACACCTTC.

J is TRBJ2-1 and V is TRBV11-2; D is perhaps TRBD2 (5 bases). There are 17 residues in the CDR3. Trimming stripped 0 bases from V and 7 bases from J, with 19 bases between. The V gene's germline CDR1 is SGHAT and CDR2 FQNNGV. Here the CDR3 reads CASSLEPGNVDSNEQFF. The CDR3 DNA reads as TGTGCCAGCAGCTTAGAGCCCGGGAACGTAGATTCAAATGAGCAGTTCTTC.

In DNA form, the CDR3 reads TGCGCCAGCAGCTTGGTCCCGGGACAGGGGAACAATGAGCAGTTCTTC. It yields the protein CASSLVPGQGNNEQFF. The V gene is TRBV5-1, the J gene TRBJ2-1, with 10 positions matching TRBD1. With V trimmed by 0 bases and J by 5 bases, 5 bases remained unmatched. This CDR3 has 16 residues. Germline CDR1 is SGHRS and CDR2 is YFSETQ.

The chain carries TRBV28 and TRBJ1-3; D remains unclear. This CDR3 is built from 14 residues. CDR1 MDHEN and CDR2 SYDVKM come from the germline V gene. Deletions cut 11 bases from V and 0 bases from J, with 14 bases between. The CDR3 coding sequence is TGTGCCTCCGGAGGCGCCTACTCTGGAAACACCATATATTTT. It specifies CASGGAYSGNTIYF.

The chain uses TRBV7-9 and TRBJ2-7; D might be TRBD1 (6 bases). The CDR3 is 13 residues long. Germline V gene lookup returns CDR1 SEHNR and CDR2 FQNEAQ (reference sequence). V lost 5 bases to trimming and J lost 1 base, with 9 bases between them. The CDR3 sequence: CASSADSSYEQYF. The CDR3, as DNA: TGTGCCAGCAGCGCGGACAGTTCCTACGAGCAGTACTTC. The full variable domain, in which reference TRBV7-9 and TRBJ2-7 provide the parts outside the CDR3, is DTGVSQNPRHKITKRGQNVTFRCDPISEHNRLYWYRQTLGQGPEFLTYFQNEAQLEKSRLLSDRFSAERPKGSFSTLEIQRTEQGDSAMYLCASSADSSYEQYFGPGTRLTVT.

This clone was detected only once. The chain links TRBV27 to TRBJ1-2; D perhaps matches TRBD1 (6 bases). The germline CDR1 and CDR2 sequences are MNHEY and SMNVEV (reference sequence). The CDR3 totals 16 residues. Trimming removed 2 bases from V and 4 bases from J, with 17 bases in between. CDR3 in amino acids: CASSLRRTGSTYGYTF. For the CDR3, the DNA is TGTGCCAGCAGTTTACGGCGAACAGGGTCTACCTATGGCTACACCTTC.

The V and J genes are TRBV11-2 and TRBJ1-6; D gene ambiguous. The CDR3 spans 12 residues. V was pared by 5 bases and J by 10 bases, with 9 bases between. CDR1 is SGHAT, CDR2 FQNNGV, per germline. The CDR3 sequence is CASSPVNSPLHF. CDR3 nucleotide sequence: TGTGCCAGCAGCCCGGTGAACTCACCCCTCCACTTT.

The chain is built from TRBV19 and TRBJ1-1; D remains ambiguous. The CDR3 runs to 13 residues. V was cut by 1 base and J by 4 bases, with 7 bases left in between. The germline gives CDR1 LNHDA, CDR2 SQIVND (reference sequence). The CDR3 reads CASSIVGVTEAFF. In nucleotides, the CDR3 is TGTGCCAGTAGTATAGTTGGAGTCACTGAAGCTTTCTTT.

This chain uses TRBV7-6 with TRBJ2-7; D is unclear. The CDR3 runs to 16 residues. V lost 0 bases, J lost 0 bases, and 12 bases lay in between. Germline CDR1 SGHVS, CDR2 FNYEAQ. The DNA of the CDR3 is TGTGCCAGCAGCTTAGCGGTCTACCCCGGCTCCTACGAGCAGTACTTC. Encoded protein: CASSLAVYPGSYEQYF.

This chain uses TRBV2 with TRBJ1-3; TRBD1 agrees at 9 bases. The CDR3 loop spans 16 amino acids. The germline V gene encodes CDR1 SNHLY and CDR2 FYNNEI. Trimming cost V 7 bases and J 0 bases; bases outside gene matches: 7. CDR3 sequence (DNA): TGTGCCAGCACGGGGGGGACAGGGACCTCTGGAAACACCATATATTTT. This sequence encodes CASTGGTGTSGNTIYF.

The V call is TRBV28, the J call TRBJ1-6, with 7 bases fitting TRBD1. The CDR3 is 16 amino acids. The V and J ends lost 6 bases and 7 bases, in that order; junction bases with no gene match: 12. Germline assignment: CDR1 MDHEN and CDR2 SYDVKM. CDR3 amino acids: CASRPFDRVENSPLHF. The CDR3 nucleotides are TGTGCCAGCAGACCGTTTGACAGGGTCGAGAATTCACCCCTCCACTTT. The full variable domain, its missing parts supplied by reference TRBV28 and TRBJ1-6, is DVKVTQSSRYLVKRTGEKVFLECVQDMDHENMFWYRQDPGLGLRLIYFSYDVKMKEKGDIPEGYSVSREKKERFSLILESASTNQTSMYLCASRPFDRVENSPLHFGNGTRLTVT.

The chain has TRBV7-2 and TRBJ1-2; D unresolved. The V gene's germline CDR1 is SGHTA and CDR2 FQGNSA. The CDR3 is 14 amino acids. Trimming removed 6 bases at V and 4 bases at J, with 15 bases between. The CDR3 is CASSQQQLSYGYTF. The CDR3 DNA reads as TGTGCCAGCAGTCAACAACAGCTTTCCTATGGCTACACCTTC. Full variable domain (remainder filled in from reference TRBV7-2 and TRBJ1-2): GAGVSQSPSNKVTEKGKDVELRCDPISGHTALYWYRQSLGQGLEFLIYFQGNSAPDKSGLPSDRFSAERTGGSVSTLTIQRTQQEDSAVYLCASSQQQLSYGYTFGSGTRLTVV.

The genes are TRBV12-3 or TRBV12-4 and TRBJ2-7; 8 bases agree with TRBD1. With V trimmed by 5 bases and J by 5 bases, 5 bases remained unmatched. The CDR3 is 13 amino acids. The CDR3 sequence is CASSGQGSNEQYF. The DNA of the CDR3 is TGTGCCAGCAGTGGACAGGGTTCCAACGAGCAGTACTTC.

This sequence joins TRBV3-1 (or the pseudogene TRBV3-2) and TRBJ2-5; 15 positions match TRBD2. The germline V gene encodes CDR1 LGHDT and CDR2 YNNKEL (reference sequence). V lost 4 bases, J lost 5 bases, and 2 bases stayed unmatched. The CDR3 runs 15 residues. CDR3 nucleotides: TGTGCCAGCAGCCGGACTAGCGGGAGGGTGGAGACCCAGTACTTC. Protein: CASSRTSGRVETQYF.

This rearrangement joins TRBV7-8 to TRBJ1-6; TRBD1 matches at 7 bases. Trimming took 2 bases from V and 7 from J; bases not matched to a gene: 5. The CDR3 extends over 15 amino acids. Per the germline V gene, CDR1 is SGHVS and CDR2 is FQNEAQ. The chain's CDR3 is CASSLSTGNNSPLHF. The CDR3 region has the DNA TGTGCCAGCAGCTTATCGACAGGGAACAATTCACCCCTCCACTTT.

This rearrangement joins TRBV30 to TRBJ2-3; D gene uncertain. Trimming took off 4 bases at V and 1 base at J, with 6 bases between the two ends. Germline V gene sequence: CDR1 GTSNPN, CDR2 SVGIG (reference sequence). The CDR3 loop spans 12 amino acids. DNA for the CDR3: TGTGCCTGGATAGATCGCACAGATACGCAGTATTTT. Its protein is CAWIDRTDTQYF.

The chain couples TRBV12-1 to TRBJ2-2; the D call in the table, TRBD2, was not verified against the DNA. TRBV12-1 is tagged as a pseudogene. This CDR3 region has 17 residues. CDR3 DNA: TGTGCCAGCAGCTTTGACGTTGCGGGAGGGTACACCGGGGAGCTGTTTTTT. Translation: CASSFDVAGGYTGELFF.

V gene TRBV18 combines with J gene TRBJ1-3; D is ambiguous. The germline V and J ends were trimmed by 3 bases and 0 bases, with 6 bases remaining between them. The CDR3 runs to 14 residues. Germline assignment: CDR1 KGHSH and CDR2 LQKENI. The CDR3 spells CASSPDISGNTIYF. The DNA for the CDR3 is TGTGCCAGCTCACCCGACATCTCTGGAAACACCATATATTTT.

This sequence joins TRBV4-1 and TRBJ1-2; D is ambiguous. Trimming shortened V by 0 bases and J by 4 bases, and 9 bases separated the two germline ends. This CDR3 spans 14 amino acids. The germline V gene has CDR1 MGHRA and CDR2 YSYEKL. The CDR3 loop is CASSQEGTAYGYTF. In DNA form, the CDR3 reads TGCGCCAGCAGCCAAGAGGGTACAGCCTATGGCTACACCTTC.

The chain combines TRBV7-9 with TRBJ1-5; D perhaps matches TRBD1 (6 bases). Germline values: CDR1 SEHNR, CDR2 FQNEAQ (reference sequence). V gave up 5 bases and J gave up 1 base, with 15 bases separating them. This CDR3 is 16 amino acids long. DNA of the CDR3: TGTGCCAGCAGCCACGGGGGGGGCTCGAGCAATCAGCCCCAGCATTTT. Translated, it gives CASSHGGGSSNQPQHF. Looking up the rest from reference TRBV7-9 and TRBJ1-5 gives the full variable domain: DTGVSQNPRHKITKRGQNVTFRCDPISEHNRLYWYRQTLGQGPEFLTYFQNEAQLEKSRLLSDRFSAERPKGSFSTLEIQRTEQGDSAMYLCASSHGGGSSNQPQHFGDGTRLSIL.

This clone was seen a few times. CDR3 DNA sequence: TGTGCCAGCAGCCCGGGACTAGCGGTATTAAATGAGCAGTTCTTC. It is translated as CASSPGLAVLNEQFF. The chain has TRBV7-2 and TRBJ2-1; 11 positions match TRBD2. The ends lost 5 bases at V and 7 bases at J; junction bases unmatched: 7. CDR3 size: 15 residues. The germline CDR1 and CDR2 sequences are SGHTA and FQGNSA.

CDR3 nucleotides: TGTGCCATCAGTGAGTCAGGCAGGCTCCTCGGCACAGATACGCAGTATTTT. Protein product: CAISESGRLLGTDTQYF. The chain joins TRBV10-3 to TRBJ2-3; no clear D gene. Germline values: CDR1 ENHRY, CDR2 SYGVKD. The CDR3 totals 17 residues. V lost 0 bases to trimming and J lost 1 base, with 14 bases between them.

V is TRBV7-8 and J is TRBJ1-2, with D unresolved. CDR1 is SGHVS, CDR2 FQNEAQ, per germline. This CDR3 is 15 amino acids long. V lost 0 bases, J lost 2 bases, and 10 bases lay in between. The CDR3 region is CASSLAFIPNYGYTF. The CDR3 coding sequence is TGTGCCAGCAGCTTAGCGTTTATCCCGAACTATGGCTACACCTTC.